This T cell receptor beta chain was obtained from a study of shared clonotypes between healthy human individuals. Findings and limits, study-wide: Generally, naive subsets came out with larger estimated richness than memory subsets.

The assay was immunoSEQ multiplex PCR, and TCRdb's table has in-frame clones only and misses some. The sample has around 370,000 clones, 90% to 98% seen once. Comment on this clone: Its antigen is still unknown.

Trimming took off 5 bases at V and 6 bases at J, with 12 bases between the two ends. There are 12 residues in the CDR3. Looked up from germline, CDR1 is SGHKS and CDR2 is YYEKEE (reference sequence). This chain joins TRBV5-5 and TRBJ2-7, with D perhaps assigned TRBD1 or TRBD2 (6 bases each). This TCR derives from a man between 25 and 39 years old in good health. Sequencing was done on a sample of memory CD8+ T cells sorted from blood. Sample subset: CD45RO+ cells pooled with CCR7-negative TemRA cells. CDR3 region: CASSFEGGEQYF. The CDR3 nucleotides are TGTGCCAGCAGTTTCGAGGGGGGCGAGCAGTACTTC.